These 32 T cell receptor beta chains originate from one sample sequenced in a study of Ad26.COV2.S vaccination and SARS-CoV-2 variants. Clones were sequenced by immunoSEQ multiplex PCR, and TCRdb holds only the in-frame ones, with some missing. Of around 300,000 clones listed, 90% were seen once; the top ten hold 4.5% to 7%. Treatment meaning: approximately 18 received Ad26.COV2.S at low or high dose, single or two shots; a few received placebo; per-sample allocation not given. Sampling was done on day 63 after the first vaccine or placebo injection. The source was peripheral blood, collected in a trial of Ad26.COV2.S vaccine versus placebo. The receptors shown here come from a person aged 18-65 years who received the Ad26.COV2.S COVID-19 vaccine or a placebo.

The genes are TRBV4-1 and TRBJ2-1; 10 nucleotides align to TRBD1. After removal of 4 bases from V and 7 bases from J, the junction contained 10 bases not matched to a gene. CDR1 is MGHRA, CDR2 YSYEKL, per germline. The CDR3 has 16 amino acids. The CDR3 bases are TGCGCCAGCAGCCCACTTAGGGGACAGGGGCGGAATGAGCAGTTCTTC. Translating it yields CASSPLRGQGRNEQFF.

This clone was seen once. This rearrangement joins TRBV19 to TRBJ1-1; D is undetermined. Germline CDR1 is LNHDA and CDR2 is SQIVND (reference sequence). The CDR3 spans 13 residues. Deletions cut 3 bases from V and 4 bases from J, with 9 bases between. In DNA, the CDR3 is TGTGCCAGTAGTATTCTATCAGGCACTGAAGCTTTCTTT. This codes for CASSILSGTEAFF.

The chain recombines TRBV27 with TRBJ1-1; D is perhaps TRBD1 (5 bases). V lost 6 bases and J lost 1, with 9 bases in between. Looked up from germline, CDR1 is MNHEY and CDR2 is SMNVEV (reference sequence). The length of the CDR3 is 13 residues. CDR3 in DNA: TGTGCCAGCAGCGTGGGGGGGAACACTGAAGCTTTCTTT. Its protein is CASSVGGNTEAFF.

This rearrangement joins TRBV20-1 to TRBJ1-1; D remains unclear. Germline assignment: CDR1 DFQATT and CDR2 SNEGSKA (reference sequence). This CDR3 region has 13 residues. The V and J ends lost 3 bases and 4 bases respectively, with 12 bases between them. This chain's CDR3 is CSASGGRTTEAFF. The CDR3 coding sequence is TGCAGTGCTAGTGGAGGTAGGACCACTGAAGCTTTCTTT.

This clone was counted once. The chain recombines TRBV7-9 with TRBJ2-3; 7 bases map to TRBD2. Germline lookup yields CDR1 SEHNR and CDR2 FQNEAQ (reference sequence). Losses at the gene ends were 4 bases for V and 5 bases for J; bases not matched to a gene: 21. The CDR3 is 19 residues long. The CDR3 region is CASSSPYSVTGGFGDTQYF. The CDR3 bases are TGTGCCAGCAGCTCGCCGTACAGCGTTACGGGGGGTTTCGGAGATACGCAGTATTTT. The full variable domain, completed using reference TRBV7-9 and TRBJ2-3, is DTGVSQNPRHKITKRGQNVTFRCDPISEHNRLYWYRQTLGQGPEFLTYFQNEAQLEKSRLLSDRFSAERPKGSFSTLEIQRTEQGDSAMYLCASSSPYSVTGGFGDTQYFGPGTRLTVL.

The V gene is TRBV4-1, the J gene TRBJ2-3; the D gene could be TRBD1 or TRBD2 (5 bases each). This CDR3 has 16 amino acids. Looked up from germline, CDR1 is MGHRA and CDR2 is YSYEKL. Trimming removed 4 bases from V and 1 base from J, with 15 bases in between. The CDR3 sequence: CASSLSGRAGTDTQYF. CDR3 coding DNA: TGCGCCAGCAGCCTCTCGGGGCGGGCAGGCACAGATACGCAGTATTTT.

The rearrangement links TRBV25-1 to TRBJ2-1, with D uncertain. The CDR3 is 10 residues long. V shed 3 bases and J shed 11 bases, with 5 bases lying between them. The germline CDR1 and CDR2 sequences are MGHDK and SYGVNS. The CDR3 reads CASSERQQFF. Written as DNA, the CDR3 is TGTGCCAGCAGTGAGCGACAGCAGTTCTTC.

This clone was seen just once. This chain connects TRBV5-1 to TRBJ2-3, with 13 bases matching TRBD2. The germline V gene encodes CDR1 SGHRS and CDR2 YFSETQ. This CDR3 spans 17 amino acids. The V segment lost 0 bases and the J segment 2 bases; nucleotides outside the gene matches: 3. CDR3 in amino acids: CASSLALAGGDTDTQYF. For the CDR3, the DNA is TGCGCCAGCAGCTTGGCACTAGCGGGGGGGGACACAGATACGCAGTATTTT.

This clone appeared a few times. V and J are TRBV7-6 and TRBJ2-7; tentatively, D is TRBD1 (5 bases). The CDR3 spans 13 residues. Trimming took off 5 bases at V and 0 bases at J, with 8 bases between the two ends. Germline CDR1 SGHVS, CDR2 FNYEAQ. Here the CDR3 reads CASSPDSSYEQYF. The CDR3 DNA reads TGTGCCAGCAGCCCCGACAGCTCCTACGAGCAGTACTTC.

This clone has just one count. CDR3: CASSQGLGAVGEKLFF. The CDR3 DNA reads TGCGCCAGCAGCCAAGGGTTGGGGGCAGTGGGTGAAAAACTGTTTTTT. The chain combines TRBV4-3 with TRBJ1-4; possibly TRBD1 for D (6 bases). The V end was cut by 1 base, the J end by 7 bases, with 16 bases between. Germline V lookup: CDR1 LGHNA, CDR2 YSLEER. The CDR3 length is 16 residues.

The chain employs TRBV19 and TRBJ1-4, with D possibly being TRBD1 (5 bases). The CDR3 contains 14 residues. Trimming removed 7 bases from V and 3 bases from J, with 12 bases in between. CDR1 and CDR2 from the germline V gene are LNHDA and SQIVND (reference sequence). The CDR3 is CASTDGGANEKLFF. The CDR3 DNA reads TGTGCCAGTACCGACGGGGGGGCTAATGAAAAACTGTTTTTT.

The V gene is TRBV2, the J gene TRBJ2-2; D unclear. Germline-derived CDR1 and CDR2 are SNHLY and FYNNEI. V shed 2 bases and J shed 6 bases, with 13 bases lying between them. The CDR3 runs to 15 residues. As DNA, the CDR3 is TGTGCCAGCAGTGAACTTCCGAAAGGAGCCGGGGAGCTGTTTTTT. It specifies CASSELPKGAGELFF.

V and J are TRBV29-1 and TRBJ2-5, with D uncertain. CDR3 length: 13 amino acids. Germline values: CDR1 SQVTM, CDR2 ANQGSEA. The germline V and J ends were trimmed by 2 bases and 2 bases, with 9 bases remaining between them. CDR3 in amino acids: CSVENLAQETQYF. The CDR3 region has the DNA TGCAGCGTTGAAAATCTGGCACAAGAGACCCAGTACTTC.

The chain recombines TRBV11-3 with TRBJ1-2, with D unclear. CDR3 size: 15 residues. CDR1 is SGHNT, CDR2 YENEEA, per germline. The V end lost 5 bases, the J end lost 4 bases, and 17 bases lay between the germline ends. Here the CDR3 reads CASSRGELGLYGYTF. The DNA of the CDR3 is TGTGCCAGCAGCCGGGGAGAGCTGGGCCTCTATGGCTACACCTTC.

The V gene is TRBV6-5, the J gene TRBJ1-2; TRBD1 is a possible D gene (5 bases). CDR3 size: 12 residues. Germline CDR1 and CDR2: MNHEY and SVGAGI. Trimming stripped 10 bases from V and 3 bases from J, with 12 bases between. The CDR3 bases are TGTGCCACCCCGGGGGTGTACTATGGCTACACCTTC. Amino acids: CATPGVYYGYTF.

The chain couples TRBV7-9 to TRBJ2-5; possibly TRBD2 for D (5 bases). With 4 bases removed from V and 8 bases from J, the gap between germline ends came to 14 bases. The CDR3 extends over 13 amino acids. CDR1 is SEHNR, CDR2 FQNEAQ, per germline (reference sequence). The CDR3, as DNA: TGTGCCAGCAGCTCAACAAACGGGGATACCCAGTACTTC. This encodes CASSSTNGDTQYF.

The gene calls are TRBV27 and TRBJ1-4, with D possibly TRBD1 on 6 matching bases. V lost 5 bases, J lost 2 bases, and 15 bases lay in between. This CDR3 has 16 amino acids. Germline CDR1 and CDR2: MNHEY and SMNVEV (reference sequence). CDR3 in DNA: TGTGCCAGCAGTAGGGGGGCCTTGGGGACTAATGAAAAACTGTTTTTT. Translating it yields CASSRGALGTNEKLFF.

The V call is TRBV5-5, the J call TRBJ2-6; D is unclear. The ends were cut back, 0 bases at V and 1 base at J, with 11 bases in the middle. There are 17 residues in the CDR3. The V gene's germline CDR1 is SGHKS and CDR2 YYEKEE (reference sequence). CDR3 nucleotide sequence: TGTGCCAGCAGCTTGGACCCATGGTCTTCTGGGGCCAACGTCCTGACTTTC. This sequence encodes CASSLDPWSSGANVLTF.

This sequence joins TRBV11-2 and TRBJ1-1; no clear D gene. The CDR3 covers 14 residues. V gave up 5 bases and J gave up 1 base, with 11 bases separating them. Germline CDR1 is SGHAT and CDR2 is FQNNGV. Here the CDR3 DNA reads TGTGCCAGCAGCGCCCCCGGGAGGAACACTGAAGCTTTCTTT. Protein: CASSAPGRNTEAFF.

This sequence joins TRBV6-2 or TRBV6-3 and TRBJ2-1, with 7 nucleotides matching TRBD1. The CDR3 extends over 16 amino acids. Trimming took 2 bases from V and 4 from J; bases not matched to a gene: 8. CDR1 and CDR2 from the germline V gene are MNHEY and SVGEGT. The DNA for the CDR3 is TGTGCCAGCAGTTACGTTATCGGGACAGTGTACAATGAGCAGTTCTTC. As protein: CASSYVIGTVYNEQFF.

The V and J genes are TRBV7-2 and TRBJ2-7; D might be TRBD2 (6 bases). Looked up from germline, CDR1 is SGHTA and CDR2 is FQGNSA. Trimming took 7 bases from V and 1 from J, leaving 17 bases between them. The CDR3 length is 15 residues. Here the CDR3 reads CASTQRDFPSYEQYF. CDR3 DNA sequence: TGTGCCAGCACCCAACGGGACTTTCCATCCTACGAGCAGTACTTC.

This rearrangement joins TRBV6-2 or TRBV6-3 to TRBJ1-1; D call uncertain. Trimming stripped 2 bases from V and 12 bases from J, with 10 bases between. The CDR3 is made up of 11 amino acids. Looked up from germline, CDR1 is MNHEY and CDR2 is SVGEGT. The chain's CDR3 is CASSYLGKTFF. The DNA for the CDR3 is TGTGCCAGCAGTTACCTAGGGAAAACTTTCTTT.

The genes are TRBV4-3 and TRBJ2-1; D is possibly TRBD2 (6 bases). CDR1 is LGHNA and CDR2 is YSLEER in the germline V gene. This CDR3 contains 12 residues. V lost 8 bases to trimming and J lost 10 bases, with 15 bases between them. In nucleotides, the CDR3 is TGCGCCAGCTCTCGGGAGTATGGCGAGCAGTTCTTC. This encodes CASSREYGEQFF.

This clone was counted a few times. This chain joins TRBV5-1 and TRBJ1-2; 9 nucleotides line up with TRBD1. Per the germline V gene, CDR1 is SGHRS and CDR2 is YFSETQ. With 4 bases clipped from V and 6 bases from J, the junction kept 10 bases outside the gene matches. This CDR3 is 15 amino acids long. CDR3 amino acids: CASSRSGQGPHGYTF. Written as DNA, the CDR3 is TGCGCCAGCAGCCGATCGGGACAGGGTCCTCATGGCTACACCTTC.

The rearrangement uses TRBV9 and TRBJ2-3; no firm D call. The CDR3 loop spans 15 amino acids. Trimming shortened V by 0 bases and J by 0 bases, and 8 bases separated the two germline ends. CDR1 and CDR2 (germline): SGDLS, YYNGEE. CDR3 bases: TGTGCCAGCAGCGTAGTGGCTTTTAGCACAGATACGCAGTATTTT. Translated, it gives CASSVVAFSTDTQYF.

This chain joins TRBV29-1 and TRBJ2-3; 8 bases align to TRBD1. The CDR3 sequence is 13 residues long. V was pared by 6 bases and J by 3 bases, with 5 bases of the junction left unmatched. Per germline, CDR1 SQVTM and CDR2 ANQGSEA. The CDR3 bases are TGCAGCGTCGGACAGGGCCGAACAGATACGCAGTATTTT. Residues: CSVGQGRTDTQYF.

V usage is TRBV19 and J usage is TRBJ2-1, with 7 positions matching TRBD1. The CDR3 sequence is 13 residues long. V trimming: 5 bases; J trimming: 7 bases; junction bases outside the gene matches: 5. CDR1 and CDR2 (germline): LNHDA, SQIVND (reference sequence). CDR3 nucleotide sequence: TGTGCCAGTAGTGATGGACAGGCTAATGAGCAGTTCTTC. Translating gives CASSDGQANEQFF.

CDR3 DNA sequence: TGTGCCAGCAGCTTGGCTGGGGGGCGCACTGAAGCTTTCTTT. Translating it yields CASSLAGGRTEAFF. The chain recombines TRBV5-4 with TRBJ1-1; D is possibly TRBD1 (6 bases). The CDR3 extends over 14 amino acids. Between the trimmed V and J ends, which lost 0 bases and 4 bases, there was a span of 10 bases. Germline loops: CDR1 SGHNT, CDR2 YYREEE (reference sequence).

This CDR3 is CASSLIMNTEAFF. CDR3 nucleotide sequence: TGTGCCAGCAGCCTAATCATGAACACTGAAGCTTTCTTT. This rearrangement joins TRBV14 to TRBJ1-1; unclear D gene. The CDR3 is made up of 13 amino acids. Germline V gene sequence: CDR1 SGHDN, CDR2 FVKESK. Trimming shortened V by 4 bases and J by 0 bases, and 6 bases separated the two germline ends.

The rearrangement joins TRBV5-1 to TRBJ2-3; TRBD2 aligns across 13 bases. V lost 4 bases to trimming and J lost 2 bases; unmatched junction nucleotides: 16. Looked up from germline, CDR1 is SGHRS and CDR2 is YFSETQ. The CDR3 is 20 amino acids. CDR3 DNA sequence: TGCGCCAGCAGCCGTATTCCGGGACTAGCGGGACAAGGGGCCACAGATACGCAGTATTTT. Translating gives CASSRIPGLAGQGATDTQYF.

V is TRBV4-1 and J is TRBJ2-3; a possible D gene is TRBD1 (5 bases). The CDR3 has 16 residues. Trimming stripped 0 bases from V and 2 bases from J, with 12 bases between. The germline gives CDR1 MGHRA, CDR2 YSYEKL. This CDR3 is CASSQDDRPYTDTQYF. For the CDR3, the DNA is TGCGCCAGCAGCCAAGATGACAGACCTTACACAGATACGCAGTATTTT.

The chain links TRBV15 to TRBJ2-5, with D perhaps matching TRBD1 or TRBD2 (6 bases each). Germline V gene sequence: CDR1 LNHNV, CDR2 YYDKDF (reference sequence). V was pared by 0 bases and J by 0 bases, with 11 bases between. This CDR3 has 16 amino acids. CDR3 DNA sequence: TGTGCCACCAGCAGAGATACGGGGGACAACCAAGAGACCCAGTACTTC. It codes for CATSRDTGDNQETQYF.